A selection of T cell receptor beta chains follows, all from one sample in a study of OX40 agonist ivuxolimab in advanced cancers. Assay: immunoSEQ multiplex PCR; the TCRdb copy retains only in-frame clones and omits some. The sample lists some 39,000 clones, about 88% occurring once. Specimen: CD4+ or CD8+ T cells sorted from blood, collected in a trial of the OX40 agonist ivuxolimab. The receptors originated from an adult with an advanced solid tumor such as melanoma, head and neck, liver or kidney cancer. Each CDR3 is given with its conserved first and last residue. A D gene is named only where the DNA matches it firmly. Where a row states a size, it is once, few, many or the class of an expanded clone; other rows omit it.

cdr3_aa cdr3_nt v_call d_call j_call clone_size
CASSMSGRANEQFF TGTGCCAGTAGTATGAGCGGGAGGGCCAATGAGCAGTTCTTC TRBV19 TRBD2 TRBJ2-1 NA
CASSHYRGRGHEQYF TGTGCCAGCAGTCACTACAGGGGGCGCGGCCACGAGCAGTACTTC TRBV28 TRBD1 TRBJ2-7 NA
CAISASGNTIYF TGTGCCATCAGCGCCTCTGGAAACACCATATATTTT TRBV10-3 NA TRBJ1-3 NA
CASFGLARGGDEQYF TGTGCCAGCTTTGGCCTTGCGAGGGGAGGCGACGAGCAGTACTTC TRBV6-5 NA TRBJ2-7 few
CATSRDLLGEPRDTQYF TGTGCCACCAGCAGAGATCTTTTGGGGGAGCCAAGAGATACGCAGTATTTT TRBV15 NA TRBJ2-3 few
CAWSGGLADTQYF TGTGCCTGGAGTGGGGGACTGGCAGATACGCAGTATTTT TRBV30 NA TRBJ2-3 NA
CASSFRRGGGRAGTGELFF TGTGCCAGCAGTTTCCGACGGGGTGGCGGGAGGGCCGGAACCGGGGAGCTGTTTTTT TRBV28 TRBD2 TRBJ2-2 once
CASSVAGGRAGDTQYF TGTGCCAGCAGCGTAGCTGGCGGGAGGGCCGGAGATACGCAGTATTTT TRBV9 TRBD2 TRBJ2-3 NA
CASSELPGTAGHEQFF TGTGCCAGCAGTGAACTGCCCGGGACAGCGGGTCATGAGCAGTTCTTC TRBV6-1 NA TRBJ2-1 NA
CASSPRETQYF TGTGCCAGCAGTCCCAGGGAGACCCAGTACTTC TRBV28 NA TRBJ2-5 NA
CASSTGTGITDTQYF TGTGCCAGCAGCACAGGAACAGGGATCACAGATACGCAGTATTTT TRBV21-1 NA TRBJ2-3 NA
CAWKQGAGNTIYF TGTGCCTGGAAACAGGGAGCTGGAAACACCATATATTTT TRBV30 NA TRBJ1-3 once
CASGRGGASQETQYF TGTGCCAGCGGTCGCGGGGGGGCCTCCCAAGAGACCCAGTACTTC TRBV25-1 TRBD2 TRBJ2-5 few
CASSYGTGPDTQYF TGTGCCAGCAGTTACGGGACGGGTCCAGATACGCAGTATTTT TRBV6-6 NA TRBJ2-3 NA
CASSLGMDTQYF TGTGCCAGCAGCTTAGGTATGGATACGCAGTATTTT TRBV11-2 NA TRBJ2-3 NA
CASSQSGGGQGRYEQYF TGCGCCAGCAGTCAATCCGGCGGAGGACAGGGGAGGTACGAGCAGTACTTC TRBV23-1 TRBD1 TRBJ2-7 NA
CASSQEYLAGGETQYF TGCGCCAGCAGCCAAGAGTATCTAGCGGGAGGCGAGACCCAGTACTTC TRBV4-1 TRBD2 TRBJ2-5 NA
CASSAQQETKTDTQYF TGTGCCAGCAGCGCCCAGCAGGAGACAAAGACAGATACGCAGTATTTT TRBV9 NA TRBJ2-3 NA
CASSPRGDRTPQPQHF TGTGCCAGCAGCCCCCGAGGCGACAGGACCCCTCAGCCCCAGCATTTT TRBV9 NA TRBJ1-5 NA
CSAGTGVRDTQYF TGCAGCGCCGGAACGGGGGTCAGAGATACGCAGTATTTT TRBV29-1 NA TRBJ2-3 once
CASSADRGRGETQYF TGTGCCAGCAGCGCTGACAGGGGGCGAGGAGAGACCCAGTACTTC TRBV6-1 TRBD1 TRBJ2-5 NA
CASSSTGQGTEKLFF TGTGCCAGCAGTTCCACGGGACAGGGAACTGAAAAACTGTTTTTT TRBV28 TRBD1 TRBJ1-4 NA
CASSVAEGYTEAFF TGTGCCAGCAGCGTCGCCGAAGGGTACACCGAAGCTTTCTTT TRBV9 NA TRBJ1-1 NA
CASSQDPTDTQYF TGTGCCAGCAGCCAAGATCCCACAGATACGCAGTATTTT TRBV4-2 NA TRBJ2-3 NA
CASSHTSGGTDTQYF TGTGCCAGCAGCCACACTAGCGGGGGGACAGATACGCAGTATTTT TRBV4-2 TRBD2 TRBJ2-3 NA
CASKTGGTGVEKLFF TGTGCCAGCAAAACGGGGGGGACAGGGGTTGAAAAACTGTTTTTT TRBV28 TRBD1 TRBJ1-4 NA
CASSQRTGAGEQYF TGTGCCAGCAGCCAAAGGACAGGGGCGGGGGAGCAGTACTTC TRBV11-1 TRBD1 TRBJ2-7 once
CAGSGSTHEQYF TGTGCCGGTAGCGGGAGTACCCACGAGCAGTACTTC TRBV30 TRBD2 TRBJ2-7 NA
CASSEIQNELDDGYTF TGTGCCAGCAGTGAAATCCAGAACGAGTTGGACGATGGCTACACCTTC TRBV6-1 NA TRBJ1-2 NA
CASSHGQGANQPQHF TGTGCCAGCAGCCATGGACAGGGGGCTAATCAGCCCCAGCATTTT TRBV5-4 TRBD1 TRBJ1-5 NA
CASSYRMGGTSYEQYF TGTGCCAGCAGCTACAGGATGGGCGGGACCTCCTACGAGCAGTACTTC TRBV7-6 NA TRBJ2-7 NA
CASKTSALSYEQYF TGCGCCAGCAAAACTAGCGCCTTATCCTACGAGCAGTACTTC TRBV4-1 TRBD2 TRBJ2-7 few
CASSLARGANYGYTF TGTGCCAGCAGTTTAGCTAGAGGGGCTAACTATGGCTACACCTTC TRBV28 NA TRBJ1-2 NA
CASSYSENTEAFF TGTGCCAGCAGTTACTCGGAGAACACTGAAGCTTTCTTT TRBV6-5 NA TRBJ1-1 NA
CASSHTRNEQYF TGTGCCAGCAGCCATACTCGGAACGAGCAGTACTTC TRBV11-2 NA TRBJ2-7 NA
CASSQVGGGDRVNAEQFF TGCGCCAGCAGCCAAGTGGGGGGCGGGGACAGGGTTAATGCTGAGCAGTTCTTC TRBV4-1 TRBD1 TRBJ2-1 NA
CASSLSRASYEQYF TGTGCCAGCAGTTTAAGCAGGGCCTCCTACGAGCAGTACTTC TRBV27 NA TRBJ2-7 NA
CASSTGAAGYTF TGTGCCAGTAGTACGGGGGCGGCTGGCTACACCTTC TRBV19 NA TRBJ1-2 few
CASSLSISGTDTQYF TGTGCCAGCAGTTTATCAATCTCTGGCACAGATACGCAGTATTTT TRBV27 NA TRBJ2-3 NA
CAILGSPNTEAFF TGTGCCATCCTCGGGTCGCCGAACACTGAAGCTTTCTTT TRBV28 NA TRBJ1-1 NA
CALSGTAVRSYEQYF TGTGCCTTAAGCGGGACAGCGGTCCGGTCCTACGAGCAGTACTTC TRBV30 NA TRBJ2-7 NA
CASSQRTGLNSNQPQHF TGTGCCAGCTCACAACGTACAGGCCTCAATAGCAATCAGCCCCAGCATTTT TRBV18 NA TRBJ1-5 NA
CASSLRGGSTDTQYF TGTGCCAGCAGTTTAAGGGGAGGGAGCACAGATACGCAGTATTTT TRBV28 TRBD2 TRBJ2-3 NA